The sequence of this T cell receptor (beta chain) was determined in a study of blood T cells in healthy people across ages. This clonotype appeared a few times. It was with a sample-barcoded 5' primer and a J-beta primer mix that a second PCR of about 6 to 12 cycles was run. Each CDR3 protein gets one entry after TCRdb re-called the 5' RACE reads with MiXCR. Of more than 650,000 distinct CDR3 sequences listed, more than 25% are singletons. V lost 1 base and J 9 bases, leaving 16 bases between the germline ends. This CDR3 contains 15 residues. The same data also contributed to another study, on T cells of mothers and their children. This second study notes: Both sample barcodes and 2-4 random nucleotides came from the M1S primer of the second PCR.

This TCR came from a boy aged 5-17 years in good health. Sequenced: blood. The rearrangement uses TRBV12-3 or TRBV12-4 and TRBJ2-4; D is ambiguous. The chain's CDR3 is CASSLEGWGNGIQYF. CDR3 nucleotide sequence: TGTGCCAGCAGTTTAGAAGGATGGGGAAATGGCATTCAGTACTTC.